The 12 T cell receptor beta chains listed next were all sequenced from one sample in a study of CD8+ T cells in alopecia areata. Sequencing relied on a cDNA template that was reverse transcribed from extracted RNA. The data were produced by immunoSEQ multiplex PCR, yet TCRdb's version contains in-frame clones alone and is incomplete. The repertoire holds roughly 140,000 clones, with 62% as singletons. The source material was CD8+ T cells sorted from blood. The receptor set was obtained from a human donor in good health.

The rearrangement uses TRBV6-6 and TRBJ1-1; 9 bases align to TRBD1. J lost 3 bases, V lost 3 bases, and 5 bases had no gene match. This CDR3 spans 15 amino acids. The germline CDR1 and CDR2 sequences are MNHNY and SVGAGI (reference sequence). The CDR3 DNA reads TGTGCCAGCAGTTATGGACAGGGGCGTCACACTGAAGCTTTCTTT. Translating gives CASSYGQGRHTEAFF.

Within the sample, this clone is medium-sized. The chain combines TRBV6-6 with TRBJ1-1; no definite D call. CDR1 MNHNY and CDR2 SVGAGI come from the germline V gene (reference sequence). This CDR3 has 11 amino acids. Deletions cut 1 base from V and 7 bases from J, with 4 bases between. The CDR3 reads CASSYYGEAFF. The CDR3 DNA reads TGTGCCAGCAGTTACTACGGTGAAGCTTTCTTT.

The chain employs TRBV6-5 and TRBJ2-2, with D unclear. Germline CDR1 MNHEY, CDR2 SVGAGI. This CDR3 spans 15 amino acids. The V and J ends lost 2 bases and 0 bases respectively, with 7 bases between them. The chain's CDR3 is CASSYTVPNTGELFF. In DNA form, the CDR3 reads TGTGCCAGCAGTTACACGGTCCCGAACACCGGGGAGCTGTTTTTT.

The chain links TRBV11-2 to TRBJ2-2; no firm D call. Trimming cost V 1 base and J 6 bases, with 6 bases left between them. Germline V CDR1 and CDR2: SGHAT, FQNNGV. The length of the CDR3 is 13 residues. The CDR3 is CASSLVVAGELFF. The CDR3 DNA reads as TGTGCCAGCAGCTTAGTGGTGGCCGGGGAGCTGTTTTTT.

This clone was found a few times. The chain carries TRBV27 and TRBJ2-1; 12 nucleotides align to TRBD2. Unmatched junction bases numbered 6, after V lost 4 bases and J lost 8 bases. The CDR3 is 15 residues long. CDR1 and CDR2 from the germline V gene are MNHEY and SMNVEV (reference sequence). CDR3 bases: TGTGCCAGCAGTTCCGGACTAGCGGGACTGGATGAGCAGTTCTTC. It specifies CASSSGLAGLDEQFF.

V usage is TRBV29-1 and J usage is TRBJ1-1; D not certain. Per the germline V gene, CDR1 is SQVTM and CDR2 is ANQGSEA. Deletions cut 5 bases from V and 0 bases from J, with 4 bases between. The CDR3 sequence is 11 residues long. CDR3 coding DNA: TGCAGCGTTATAATGAACACTGAAGCTTTCTTT. Translated, it gives CSVIMNTEAFF.

This chain connects TRBV5-6 to TRBJ2-3, with 12 bases identical to TRBD2. V dropped 3 bases and J dropped 3; count of bases not matched to a gene: 5. The CDR3 is 16 residues long. Per the germline V gene, CDR1 is SGHDT and CDR2 is YYEEEE. In nucleotides, the CDR3 is TGTGCCAGCAGCTATCTAGCGGGAGGGGGTACAGATACGCAGTATTTT. It codes for CASSYLAGGGTDTQYF. Variable domain in full (rest from reference TRBV5-6 and TRBJ2-3): DAGVTQSPTHLIKTRGQQVTLRCSPKSGHDTVSWYQQALGQGPQFIFQYYEEEERQRGNFPDRFSGHQFPNYSSELNVNALLLGDSALYLCASSYLAGGGTDTQYFGPGTRLTVL.

The gene calls are TRBV20-1 and TRBJ2-4, with D unresolved. The CDR3 is 11 residues long. CDR1 and CDR2 from the germline V gene are DFQATT and SNEGSKA (reference sequence). Trimming stripped 0 bases from V and 6 bases from J, with 3 bases between. CDR3 DNA sequence: TGCAGTGCTAGAGAAGTAAACATTCAGTACTTC. Encoded protein: CSAREVNIQYF.

V and J are TRBV30 and TRBJ2-1; either TRBD1 or TRBD2 may supply D (5 bases each). This CDR3 has 14 amino acids. The V gene's germline CDR1 is GTSNPN and CDR2 SVGIG (reference sequence). The germline V and J ends were trimmed by 0 bases and 6 bases, with 12 bases remaining between them. The CDR3 DNA sequence: TGTGCCTGGAGTGTTACATGGGGACCCAATGAGCAGTTCTTC. This translates into CAWSVTWGPNEQFF.

The chain employs TRBV5-1 and TRBJ2-7, with a weak D call TRBD1 (6 bases). CDR1 is SGHRS and CDR2 is YFSETQ in the germline V gene. This CDR3 has 13 amino acids. The ends were cut back, 4 bases at V and 3 bases at J, with 11 bases in the middle. The CDR3 is CASSGDTYYEQYF. The CDR3 coding sequence is TGCGCCAGCAGCGGGGACACCTACTACGAGCAGTACTTC. Variable domain in full (rest from reference TRBV5-1 and TRBJ2-7): KAGVTQTPRYLIKTRGQQVTLSCSPISGHRSVSWYQQTPGQGLQFLFEYFSETQRNKGNFPGRFSGRQFSNSRSEMNVSTLELGDSALYLCASSGDTYYEQYFGPGTRLTVT.

The rearrangement uses TRBV30 and TRBJ2-1; 12 nucleotides line up with TRBD2. Losses at the gene ends were 3 bases for V and 2 bases for J; bases not matched to a gene: 5. CDR3 length equals 16 residues. The germline CDR1 and CDR2 sequences are GTSNPN and SVGIG (reference sequence). The chain's CDR3 is CAWRGLAGPTYNEQFF. CDR3 sequence (DNA): TGTGCCTGGAGAGGACTAGCGGGACCCACCTACAATGAGCAGTTCTTC.

This clone was picked up a small number of times. The CDR3 region is CASSGTQGGETQYF. The CDR3 bases are TGTGCCAGCAGCGGGACCCAGGGCGGGGAGACCCAGTACTTC. The V and J genes are TRBV9 and TRBJ2-5; D might be TRBD1 or TRBD2, each matching 5 bases. CDR3 length equals 14 residues. CDR1 and CDR2 (germline): SGDLS, YYNGEE. Trimming left V 3 bases short and J 5 bases short, with 14 bases between.